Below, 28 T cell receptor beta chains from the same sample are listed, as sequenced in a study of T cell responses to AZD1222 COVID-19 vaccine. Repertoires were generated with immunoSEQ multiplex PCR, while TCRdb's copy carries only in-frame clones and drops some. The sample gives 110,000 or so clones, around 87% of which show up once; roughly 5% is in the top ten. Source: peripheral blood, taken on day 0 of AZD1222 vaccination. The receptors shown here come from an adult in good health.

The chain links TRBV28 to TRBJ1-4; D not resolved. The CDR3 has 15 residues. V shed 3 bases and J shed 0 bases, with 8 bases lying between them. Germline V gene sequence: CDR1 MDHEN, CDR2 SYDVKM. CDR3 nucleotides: TGTGCCAGCAGTTTGGCATTGGCAACTAATGAAAAACTGTTTTTT. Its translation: CASSLALATNEKLFF.

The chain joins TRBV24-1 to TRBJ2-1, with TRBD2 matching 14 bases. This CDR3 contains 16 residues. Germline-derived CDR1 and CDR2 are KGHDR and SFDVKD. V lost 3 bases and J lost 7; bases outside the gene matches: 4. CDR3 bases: TGTGCCACCAGTGATCGCGGGACTAGCGGGGGTAATGAGCAGTTCTTC. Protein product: CATSDRGTSGGNEQFF.

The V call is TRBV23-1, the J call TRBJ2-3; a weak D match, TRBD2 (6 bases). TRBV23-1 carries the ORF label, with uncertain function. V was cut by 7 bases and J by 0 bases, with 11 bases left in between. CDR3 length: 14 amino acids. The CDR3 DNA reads TGCGCCAGCACTCTAGCGTATAGCACAGATACGCAGTATTTT. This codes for CASTLAYSTDTQYF.

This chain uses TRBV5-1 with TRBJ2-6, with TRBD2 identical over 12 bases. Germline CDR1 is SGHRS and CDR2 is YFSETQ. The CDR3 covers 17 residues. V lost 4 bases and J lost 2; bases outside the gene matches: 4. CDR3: CASSPASGRAGANVLTF. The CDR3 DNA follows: TGCGCCAGCAGCCCAGCTAGCGGGAGGGCTGGGGCCAACGTCCTGACTTTC.

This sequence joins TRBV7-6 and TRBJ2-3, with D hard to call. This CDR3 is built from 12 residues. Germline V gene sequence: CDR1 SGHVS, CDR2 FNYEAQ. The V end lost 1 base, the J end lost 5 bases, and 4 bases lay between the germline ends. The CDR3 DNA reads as TGTGCCAGCAGCTTAGATAGAGATACGCAGTATTTT. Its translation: CASSLDRDTQYF.

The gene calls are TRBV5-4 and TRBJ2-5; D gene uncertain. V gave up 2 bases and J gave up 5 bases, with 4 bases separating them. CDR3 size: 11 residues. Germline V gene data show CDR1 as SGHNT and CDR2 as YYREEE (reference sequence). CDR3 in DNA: TGTGCCAGCAGCTTTGGGGAGACCCAGTACTTC. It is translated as CASSFGETQYF.

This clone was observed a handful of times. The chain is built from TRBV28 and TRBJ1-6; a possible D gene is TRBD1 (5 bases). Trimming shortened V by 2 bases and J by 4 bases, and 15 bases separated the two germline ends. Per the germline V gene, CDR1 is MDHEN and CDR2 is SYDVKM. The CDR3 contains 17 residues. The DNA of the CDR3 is TGTGCCAGCAGTTTAGCCCGGGACGGTGGGTATAATTCACCCCTCCACTTT. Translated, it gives CASSLARDGGYNSPLHF. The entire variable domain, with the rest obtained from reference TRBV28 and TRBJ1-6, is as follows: DVKVTQSSRYLVKRTGEKVFLECVQDMDHENMFWYRQDPGLGLRLIYFSYDVKMKEKGDIPEGYSVSREKKERFSLILESASTNQTSMYLCASSLARDGGYNSPLHFGNGTRLTVT.

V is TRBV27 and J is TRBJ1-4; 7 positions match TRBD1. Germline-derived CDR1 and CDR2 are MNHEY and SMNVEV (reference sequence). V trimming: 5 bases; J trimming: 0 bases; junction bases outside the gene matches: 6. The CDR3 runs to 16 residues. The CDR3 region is CASSGDSPATNEKLFF. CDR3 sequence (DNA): TGTGCCAGCAGTGGGGACAGCCCTGCAACTAATGAAAAACTGTTTTTT.

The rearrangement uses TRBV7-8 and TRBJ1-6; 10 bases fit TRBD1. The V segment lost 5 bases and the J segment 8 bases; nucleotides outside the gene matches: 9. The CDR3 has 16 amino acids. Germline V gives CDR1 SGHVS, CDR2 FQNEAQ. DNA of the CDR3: TGTGCCAGCAGCCCGAACGCCGGGACAGGGGATTCACCCCTCCACTTT. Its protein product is CASSPNAGTGDSPLHF.

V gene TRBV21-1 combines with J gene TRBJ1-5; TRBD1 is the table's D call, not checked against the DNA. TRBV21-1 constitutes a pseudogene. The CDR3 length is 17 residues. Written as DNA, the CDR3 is TGTGCCAGCAGCAACATGGGGGACAGGGGAAGAAATCAGCCCCAGCATTTT. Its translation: CASSNMGDRGRNQPQHF.

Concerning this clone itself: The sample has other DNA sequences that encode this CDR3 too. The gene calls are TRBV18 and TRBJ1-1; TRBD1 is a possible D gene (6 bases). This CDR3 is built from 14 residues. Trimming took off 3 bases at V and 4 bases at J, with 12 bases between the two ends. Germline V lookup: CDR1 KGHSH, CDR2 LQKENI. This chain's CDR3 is CASSPQGLGTEAFF. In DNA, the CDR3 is TGTGCCAGCTCACCGCAGGGGTTGGGCACTGAAGCTTTCTTT.

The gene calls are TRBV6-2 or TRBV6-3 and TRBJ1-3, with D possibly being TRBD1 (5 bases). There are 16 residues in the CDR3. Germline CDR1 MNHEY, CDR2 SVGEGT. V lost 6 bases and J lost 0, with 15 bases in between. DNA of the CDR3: TGTGCCAGCAGACCTCCTACAGGCTTCTCTGGAAACACCATATATTTT. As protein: CASRPPTGFSGNTIYF.

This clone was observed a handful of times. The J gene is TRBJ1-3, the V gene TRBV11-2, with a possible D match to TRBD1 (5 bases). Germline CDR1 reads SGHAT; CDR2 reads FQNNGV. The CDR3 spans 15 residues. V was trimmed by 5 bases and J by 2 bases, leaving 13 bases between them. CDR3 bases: TGTGCCAGCAGCCCCCGTCAGGGCGCTGGAAACACCATATATTTT. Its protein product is CASSPRQGAGNTIYF.

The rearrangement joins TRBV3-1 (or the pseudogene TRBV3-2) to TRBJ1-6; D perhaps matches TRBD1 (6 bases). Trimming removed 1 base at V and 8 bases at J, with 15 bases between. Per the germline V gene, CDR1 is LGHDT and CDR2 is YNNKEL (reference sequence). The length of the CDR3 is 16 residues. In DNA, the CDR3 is TGTGCCAGCAGCCAAGTGTGTAGGGACACTTATTCACCCCTCCACTTT. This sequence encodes CASSQVCRDTYSPLHF.

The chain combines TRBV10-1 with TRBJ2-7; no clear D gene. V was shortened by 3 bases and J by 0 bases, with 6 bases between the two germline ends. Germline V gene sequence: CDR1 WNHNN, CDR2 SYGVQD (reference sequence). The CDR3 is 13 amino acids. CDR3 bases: TGCGCCAGCAGTGATTCCTACTCCTACGAGCAGTACTTC. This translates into CASSDSYSYEQYF.

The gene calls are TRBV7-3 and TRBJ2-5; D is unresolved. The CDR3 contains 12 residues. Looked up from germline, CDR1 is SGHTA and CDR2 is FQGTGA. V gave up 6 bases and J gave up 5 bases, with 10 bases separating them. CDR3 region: CASSRDRETQYF. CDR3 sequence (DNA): TGTGCCAGCAGTAGGGATCGTGAGACCCAGTACTTC.

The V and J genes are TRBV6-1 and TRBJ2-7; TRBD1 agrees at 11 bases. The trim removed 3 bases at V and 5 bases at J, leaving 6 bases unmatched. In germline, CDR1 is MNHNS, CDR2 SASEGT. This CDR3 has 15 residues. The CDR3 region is CASSEGQGESDEQYF. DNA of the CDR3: TGTGCCAGCAGTGAGGGACAGGGGGAATCGGACGAGCAGTACTTC.

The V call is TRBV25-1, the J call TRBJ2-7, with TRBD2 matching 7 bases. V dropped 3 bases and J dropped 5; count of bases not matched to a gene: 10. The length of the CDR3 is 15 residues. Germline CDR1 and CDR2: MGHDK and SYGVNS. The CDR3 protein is CASSDWTSSSHEQYF. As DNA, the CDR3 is TGTGCCAGCAGTGATTGGACTAGTAGTTCCCACGAGCAGTACTTC.

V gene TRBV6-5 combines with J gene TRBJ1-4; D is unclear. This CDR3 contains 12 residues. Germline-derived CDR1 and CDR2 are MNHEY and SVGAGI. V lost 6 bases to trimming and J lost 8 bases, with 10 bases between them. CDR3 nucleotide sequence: TGTGCCAGCAGGGTTTGGCGGGAAAAACTGTTTTTT. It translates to CASRVWREKLFF.

The CDR3, as DNA: TGTGCCTGCGACGGGGGCAGCCAAGAGACCCAGTACTTC. Protein sequence: CACDGGSQETQYF. The V and J genes are TRBV30 and TRBJ2-5; D may correspond to TRBD1 or TRBD2 (6 bases each). CDR1 and CDR2 (germline): GTSNPN, SVGIG (reference sequence). Trimming removed 6 bases at V and 1 base at J, with 12 bases between. CDR3 length equals 13 residues.

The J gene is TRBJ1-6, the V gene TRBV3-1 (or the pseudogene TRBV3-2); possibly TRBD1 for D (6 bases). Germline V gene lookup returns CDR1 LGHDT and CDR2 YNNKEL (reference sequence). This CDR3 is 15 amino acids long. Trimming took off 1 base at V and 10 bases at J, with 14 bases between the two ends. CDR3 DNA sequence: TGTGCCAGCAGCCAAGTGGGGGGCGTAAGGTCACCCCTCCACTTT. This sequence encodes CASSQVGGVRSPLHF.

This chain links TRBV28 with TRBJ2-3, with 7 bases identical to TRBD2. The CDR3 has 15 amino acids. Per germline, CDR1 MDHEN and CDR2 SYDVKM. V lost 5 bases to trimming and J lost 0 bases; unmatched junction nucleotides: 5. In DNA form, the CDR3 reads TGTGCCAGCAGTGACAGCGGGGACAGCACAGATACGCAGTATTTT. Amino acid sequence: CASSDSGDSTDTQYF.

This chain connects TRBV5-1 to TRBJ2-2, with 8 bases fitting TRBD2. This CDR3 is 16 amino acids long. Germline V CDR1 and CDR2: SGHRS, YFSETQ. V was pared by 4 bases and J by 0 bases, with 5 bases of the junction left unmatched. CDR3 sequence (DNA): TGCGCCAGCAGCCTTACTAGCGGCACGAACACCGGGGAGCTGTTTTTT. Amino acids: CASSLTSGTNTGELFF.

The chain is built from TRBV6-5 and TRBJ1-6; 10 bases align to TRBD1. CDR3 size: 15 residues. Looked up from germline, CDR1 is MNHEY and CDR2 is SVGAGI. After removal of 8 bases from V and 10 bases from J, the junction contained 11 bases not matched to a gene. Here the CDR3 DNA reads TGTGCCAGCGGTAACCGACAGGGGGCGAAATCACCCCTCCACTTT. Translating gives CASGNRQGAKSPLHF.

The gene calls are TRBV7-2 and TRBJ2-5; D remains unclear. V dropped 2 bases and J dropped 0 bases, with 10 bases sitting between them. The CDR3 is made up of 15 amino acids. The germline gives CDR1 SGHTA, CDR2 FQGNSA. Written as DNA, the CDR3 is TGTGCCAGCAGCTTAAGGGCAGCCTACCAAGAGACCCAGTACTTC. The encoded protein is CASSLRAAYQETQYF.

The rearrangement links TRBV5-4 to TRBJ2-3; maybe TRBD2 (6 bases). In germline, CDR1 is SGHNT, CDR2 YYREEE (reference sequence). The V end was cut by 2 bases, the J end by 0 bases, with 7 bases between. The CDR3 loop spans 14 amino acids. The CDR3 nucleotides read TGTGCCAGCAGCTTCGCGGGGAGCACAGATACGCAGTATTTT. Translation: CASSFAGSTDTQYF.

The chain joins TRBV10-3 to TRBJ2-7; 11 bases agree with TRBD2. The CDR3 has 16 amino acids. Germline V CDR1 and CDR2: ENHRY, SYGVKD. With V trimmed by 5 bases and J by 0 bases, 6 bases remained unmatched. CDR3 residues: CAISPTGTSGSYEQYF. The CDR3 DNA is TGTGCCATCAGTCCCACCGGGACTAGCGGCTCCTACGAGCAGTACTTC.

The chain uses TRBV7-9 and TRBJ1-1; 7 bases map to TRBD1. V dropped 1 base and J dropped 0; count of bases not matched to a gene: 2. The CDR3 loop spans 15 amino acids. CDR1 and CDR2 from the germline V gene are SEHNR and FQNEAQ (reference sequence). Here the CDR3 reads CASSLDGTVNTEAFF. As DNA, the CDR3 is TGTGCCAGCAGCTTAGACGGGACAGTGAACACTGAAGCTTTCTTT.